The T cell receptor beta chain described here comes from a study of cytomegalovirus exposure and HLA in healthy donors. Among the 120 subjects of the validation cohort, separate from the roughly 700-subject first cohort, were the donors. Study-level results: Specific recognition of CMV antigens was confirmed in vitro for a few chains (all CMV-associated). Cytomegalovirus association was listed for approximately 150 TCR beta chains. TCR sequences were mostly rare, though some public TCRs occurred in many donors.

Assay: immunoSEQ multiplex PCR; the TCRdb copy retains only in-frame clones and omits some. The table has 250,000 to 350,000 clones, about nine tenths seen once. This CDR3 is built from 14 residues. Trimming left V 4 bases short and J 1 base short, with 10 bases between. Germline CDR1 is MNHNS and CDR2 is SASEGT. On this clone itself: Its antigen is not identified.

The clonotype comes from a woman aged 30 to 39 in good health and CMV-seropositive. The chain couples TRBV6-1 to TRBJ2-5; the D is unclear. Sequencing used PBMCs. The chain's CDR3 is CASSVWQSQETQYF. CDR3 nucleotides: TGTGCCAGCAGTGTTTGGCAGTCCCAAGAGACCCAGTACTTC.